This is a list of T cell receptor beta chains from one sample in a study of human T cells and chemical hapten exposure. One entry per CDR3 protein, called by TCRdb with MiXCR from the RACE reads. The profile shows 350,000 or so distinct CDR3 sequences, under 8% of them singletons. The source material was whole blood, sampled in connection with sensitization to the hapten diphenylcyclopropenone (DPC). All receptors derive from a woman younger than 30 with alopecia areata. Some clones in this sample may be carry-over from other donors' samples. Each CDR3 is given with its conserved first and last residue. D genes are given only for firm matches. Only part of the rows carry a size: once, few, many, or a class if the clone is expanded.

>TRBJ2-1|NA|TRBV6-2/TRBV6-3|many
TGTGCCAGCATGGGCAGGGCGGTAAGGAATGAGCAGTTCTTC
CASMGRAVRNEQFF
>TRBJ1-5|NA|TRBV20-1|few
TGCAGTGCTAGAGATATCCAGGTGCAGCCCCAGCATTTT
CSARDIQVQPQHF
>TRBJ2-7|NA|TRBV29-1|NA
TGCAGCGTTGTAATAGGGGTCGAGCAGTACTTC
CSVVIGVEQYF
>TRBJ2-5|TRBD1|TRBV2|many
TGTGCCAGCAGTTCGTCCGGACAGGGTGTAGAGACCCAGTACTTC
CASSSSGQGVETQYF
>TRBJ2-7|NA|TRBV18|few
TGTGCCAGCTCACTAATTGCCGGACAGCAGGACGAGCAGTACTTC
CASSLIAGQQDEQYF
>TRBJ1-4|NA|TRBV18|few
TGTGCCAGCTCACCAACCGGGGTCACTAATGAAAAACTGTTTTTT
CASSPTGVTNEKLFF
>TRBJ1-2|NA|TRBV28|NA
TGTGCCACCAATCCCGTATACTATGGCTACACCTTC
CATNPVYYGYTF
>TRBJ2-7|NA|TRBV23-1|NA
TGCGCCAGCAGTCAATCCCCCGAAAATACCTACGAGCAGTACTTC
CASSQSPENTYEQYF
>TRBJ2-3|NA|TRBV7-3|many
TGTGCCAGCAGCTCGGGACATAGCACAGATACGCAGTATTTT
CASSSGHSTDTQYF
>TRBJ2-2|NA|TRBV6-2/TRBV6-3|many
TGTGCCAGCAGTCACCCCCCCGGGTCCGGGGAGCTGTTTTTT
CASSHPPGSGELFF
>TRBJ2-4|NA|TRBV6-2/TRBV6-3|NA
TGTGCCAGCAGCTCCGGGACAGCCAAAAACATTCAGTACTTC
CASSSGTAKNIQYF
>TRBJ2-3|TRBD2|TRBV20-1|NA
TGCAGTGCTAGAGATCTACCTAGCGGGGATTCGGATACGCAGTATTTT
CSARDLPSGDSDTQYF
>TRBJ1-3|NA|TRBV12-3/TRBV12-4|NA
TGTGCCAGCAGTGGTCAGGCTGGAAACACCATATATTTT
CASSGQAGNTIYF
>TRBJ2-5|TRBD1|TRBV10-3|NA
TGTGCCATCAGTGAGATAGGGACAGGCACCGAGACCCAGTACTTC
CAISEIGTGTETQYF
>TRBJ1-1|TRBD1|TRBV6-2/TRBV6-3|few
TGTGCCAGCAGTAATCTCCGGACAGGGAGAGAAGCTTTCTTT
CASSNLRTGREAFF
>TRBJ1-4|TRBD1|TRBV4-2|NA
TGTGCCAGCAGCCTGAGACAGGGGGCGGCTGAAAAACTGTTTTTT
CASSLRQGAAEKLFF
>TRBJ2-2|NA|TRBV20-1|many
TGCAGTGCTAGAGTCCCTGCCAGGGGGGATGTGGGGGAGCTGTTTTTT
CSARVPARGDVGELFF
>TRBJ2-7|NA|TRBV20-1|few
TGCAGTGCTAGCTGGCCGGGAACGTTCGAGCAGTACTTC
CSASWPGTFEQYF
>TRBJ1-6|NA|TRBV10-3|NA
TGCGCCATCAGTGAGTCAGCTCAGGGGTTGAATTCACCCCTCCACTTT
CAISESAQGLNSPLHF
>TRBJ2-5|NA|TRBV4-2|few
TGTGCCAGCAGCCAAGATACGAGGGGAGAGACCCAGTACTTC
CASSQDTRGETQYF
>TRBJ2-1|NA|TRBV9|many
TGTGCCAGTAACCAGGGGCTACTATCGCCCAATGAGCAGTTCTTC
CASNQGLLSPNEQFF
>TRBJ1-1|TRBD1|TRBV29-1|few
TGCAGCGTTGCGAGGCGAACAGGGGGGAACACTGAAGCTTTCTTT
CSVARRTGGNTEAFF
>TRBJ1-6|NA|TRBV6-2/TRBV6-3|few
TGTGCCAGCAGCCATGACAGAGAGAATTCACCCCTCCACTTT
CASSHDRENSPLHF
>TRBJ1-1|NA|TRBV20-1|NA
TGCAGTGCTAGGAGGTCAGAGAACACTGAAGCTTTCTTT
CSARRSENTEAFF
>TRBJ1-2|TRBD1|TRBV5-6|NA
TGTGCCAGCACAAAGGGGGCTTTTGACTATGGCTACACCTTC
CASTKGAFDYGYTF
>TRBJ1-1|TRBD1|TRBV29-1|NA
TGCAGCGTTGCCCCACAGGGGCCGAACACTGAAGCTTTCTTT
CSVAPQGPNTEAFF
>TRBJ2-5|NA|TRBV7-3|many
TGTGCCAGCAGCCAAAATGGACCCTCGGTCCGCGGGGTGGAGACCCAGTACTTC
CASSQNGPSVRGVETQYF
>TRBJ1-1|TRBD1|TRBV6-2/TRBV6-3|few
TGTGCCAGCATCCTGACAGGGGTGAACACTGAAGCTTTCTTT
CASILTGVNTEAFF
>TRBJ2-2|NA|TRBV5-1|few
TGCGCCAGCAGCTTGGGCAGGGCGACCGGTACACTCACCGGGGAGCTGTTTTTT
CASSLGRATGTLTGELFF
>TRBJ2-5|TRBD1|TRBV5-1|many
TGCGCCAGCAGCTTGAGTATAGGGGGCTTCTGGGAGACCCAGTACTTC
CASSLSIGGFWETQYF
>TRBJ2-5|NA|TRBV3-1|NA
TGTGCCAGCGGGTCCGGGACCGATCAAGAGACCCAGTACTTC
CASGSGTDQETQYF
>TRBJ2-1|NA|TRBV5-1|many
TGCGCCAGCAGTTCGAGGGGGAGTGAGCAGTTCTTC
CASSSRGSEQFF
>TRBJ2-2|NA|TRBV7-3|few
TGTGCCAGCAGCTTATCTGTAGCTGGTGGCACCGGGGAGCTGTTTTTT
CASSLSVAGGTGELFF
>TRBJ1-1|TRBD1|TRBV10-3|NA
TGTGCCGCCACCCCGGACAGGGGTTCCACTGAAGCTTTCTTT
CAATPDRGSTEAFF
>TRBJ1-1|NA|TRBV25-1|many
TGTGCCAGCAGTGAAATATCAGGGGCCCCTGAAGCTTTCTTT
CASSEISGAPEAFF
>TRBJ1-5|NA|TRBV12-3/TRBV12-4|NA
TGTGCCAGCAGTGAAACAGCTCTCAATCAGCCCCAGCATTTT
CASSETALNQPQHF
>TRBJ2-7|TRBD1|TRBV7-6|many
TGTGCCAGCAGCTTAGCAATGGGGGACAGGGGGAACGAGCAGTACTTC
CASSLAMGDRGNEQYF
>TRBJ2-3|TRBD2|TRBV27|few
TGTGCCAGCAGTTTAACCGCCTTAGCGGGGGGGCAAGATACGCAGTATTTT
CASSLTALAGGQDTQYF
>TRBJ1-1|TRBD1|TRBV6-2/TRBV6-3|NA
TGTGCCAGCAGTTACGATGGGACAGGAAAAATAAGGATGAACACTGAAGCTTTCTTT
CASSYDGTGKIRMNTEAFF
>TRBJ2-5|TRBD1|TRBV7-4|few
TGTGCCAGCAGCTCATATCGGAGCCGGGACAGACAAGAGACCCAGTACTTC
CASSSYRSRDRQETQYF
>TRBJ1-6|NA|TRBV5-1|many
TGCGCCAGCAGGTGGGGGCTAGGGGATTCACCCCTCCACTTT
CASRWGLGDSPLHF
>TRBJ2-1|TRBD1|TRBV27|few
TGTGCCAGCAGTTCACCGGGACAGGGGGTTGGGCAGTTCTTC
CASSSPGQGVGQFF
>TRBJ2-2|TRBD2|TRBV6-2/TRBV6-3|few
TGTGCCAGCAGTTCGGAGCGGGGTTACACCGGGGAGCTGTTTTTT
CASSSERGYTGELFF
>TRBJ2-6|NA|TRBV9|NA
TGTGCCAGCAGCGTAGATGGGGCCAACGTCCTGACTTTC
CASSVDGANVLTF
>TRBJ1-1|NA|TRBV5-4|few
TGTGCCAGCAGCTTGGGGACACCTTTGGAGAACACTGAAGCTTTCTTT
CASSLGTPLENTEAFF
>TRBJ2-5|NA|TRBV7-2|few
TGTGCCAGCAGCCCAAACACTGGAGCACAAGAGACCCAGTACTTC
CASSPNTGAQETQYF
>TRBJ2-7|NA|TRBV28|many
TGTGCCAGCAGTTTAGAGGGAGGCGAGCAGTACTTC
CASSLEGGEQYF
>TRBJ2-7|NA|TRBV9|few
TGTGCCAGCGGGGGGACACCTGACTCCTACGAGCAGTACTTC
CASGGTPDSYEQYF
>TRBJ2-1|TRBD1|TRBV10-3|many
TGTGCCATCAGTGATCCGGGACAGGGTTACAATGAGCAGTTCTTC
CAISDPGQGYNEQFF
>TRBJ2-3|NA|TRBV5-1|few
TGCGCCAGCAGGGGGGTCGGATTCTCCCTTAGCACAGATACGCAGTATTTT
CASRGVGFSLSTDTQYF
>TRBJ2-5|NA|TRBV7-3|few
TGTGCCAGCAGCTTAAAACTGAGAGGGAGGCACTTC
CASSLKLRGRHF
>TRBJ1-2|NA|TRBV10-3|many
TGTGCCATCAAGGGGACGACCTATGGCTACACCTTC
CAIKGTTYGYTF
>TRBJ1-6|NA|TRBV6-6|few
TGTGCCAGCAGTTACCCCCGCCGGGGGTTTGACTATAATTCACCCCTCCACTTT
CASSYPRRGFDYNSPLHF
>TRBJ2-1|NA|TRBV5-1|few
TGCGCCAGCAGCTTGTCGGCCGAAAACAATGAGCAGTTCTTC
CASSLSAENNEQFF
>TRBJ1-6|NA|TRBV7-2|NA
TGTGCCAGCAGCTTTTCTCTAGGGGTAGAGTCACCCCTCCACTTT
CASSFSLGVESPLHF
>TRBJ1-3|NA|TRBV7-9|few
TGTGCCAGCAGCTTAGATATGGGTCGCTCTGGAAACACCATATATTTT
CASSLDMGRSGNTIYF
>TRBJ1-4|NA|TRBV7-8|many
TGTGCCAGCAGCTCAGATCGGATTGTCATTCTGAATGAAAAACTGTTTTTT
CASSSDRIVILNEKLFF